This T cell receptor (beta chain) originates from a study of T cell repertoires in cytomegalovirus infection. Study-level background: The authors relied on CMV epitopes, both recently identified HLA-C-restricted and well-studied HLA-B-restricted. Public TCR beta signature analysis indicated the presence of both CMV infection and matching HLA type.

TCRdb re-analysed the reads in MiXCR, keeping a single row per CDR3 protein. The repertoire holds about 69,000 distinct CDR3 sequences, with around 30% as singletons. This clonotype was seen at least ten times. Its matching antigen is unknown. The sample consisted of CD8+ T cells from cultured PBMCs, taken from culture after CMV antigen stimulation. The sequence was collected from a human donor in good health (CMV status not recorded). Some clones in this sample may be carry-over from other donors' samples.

CDR3: CASSLGQGFRTEAFF. CDR3 in DNA: TGTGCCAGCAGTTTAGGCCAGGGGTTTCGAACTGAAGCTTTCTTT. The V gene is TRBV28, the J gene TRBJ1-1; D possibly corresponds to TRBD1 (6 bases). The CDR3 has 15 residues. V was pared by 2 bases and J by 5 bases, with 15 bases between. Germline V gives CDR1 MDHEN, CDR2 SYDVKM. Full variable domain (missing parts from reference TRBV28 and TRBJ1-1): DVKVTQSSRYLVKRTGEKVFLECVQDMDHENMFWYRQDPGLGLRLIYFSYDVKMKEKGDIPEGYSVSREKKERFSLILESASTNQTSMYLCASSLGQGFRTEAFFGQGTRLTVV.